One and the same sample provided the 25 T cell receptor beta chains below, sequenced in a study of blood T cell repertoires in COVID-19. Generated by immunoSEQ multiplex PCR, the TCRdb table keeps only in-frame clones and is missing some. The sample has hundreds of thousands of clones; more than 75% are singletons. Sequencing was carried out using PBMCs or T cells enriched from blood (not recorded which). These receptor sequences come from an older woman in a cohort exposed to, infected with or recovered from COVID-19 (not recorded which).

The chain combines TRBV30 with TRBJ1-5; 10 nucleotides align to TRBD1. J was trimmed by 0 bases and V by 4 bases; bases with no gene match: 15. This CDR3 is 19 amino acids long. CDR1 GTSNPN and CDR2 SVGIG come from the germline V gene (reference sequence). The CDR3 sequence is CAWNSARTGGIFSNQPQHF. The CDR3 DNA reads TGTGCCTGGAACTCCGCCCGGACAGGGGGAATTTTTAGCAATCAGCCCCAGCATTTT.

This clone was counted only a few times. This chain links TRBV19 with TRBJ2-7; no clear D gene. The CDR3 is 14 amino acids. V lost 9 bases to trimming and J lost 0 bases, with 15 bases between them. CDR1 is LNHDA and CDR2 is SQIVND in the germline V gene (reference sequence). CDR3 region: CASKSDLSSYEQYF. The CDR3 DNA reads as TGTGCCAGCAAGAGTGATTTAAGCTCCTACGAGCAGTACTTC. Using reference TRBV19 and TRBJ2-7 for the parts outside the CDR3, the full variable domain is DGGITQSPKYLFRKEGQNVTLSCEQNLNHDAMYWYRQDPGQGLRLIYYSQIVNDFQKGDIAEGYSVSREKKESFPLTVTSAQKNPTAFYLCASKSDLSSYEQYFGPGTRLTVT.

V and J are TRBV10-3 and TRBJ2-7; 8 nucleotides agree with TRBD1. Germline CDR1 reads ENHRY; CDR2 reads SYGVKD. This CDR3 has 15 residues. V gave up 3 bases and J gave up 0 bases; unmatched junction bases: 4. The DNA for the CDR3 is TGTGCCATCAGTGATTCAGGGGGCCCCTCCTACGAGCAGTACTTC. Amino acid sequence: CAISDSGGPSYEQYF.

For the CDR3, the DNA is TGTGCCAGCAGCCCCACGGGACTAGCGGCCAATGAGCAGTTCTTC. Protein product: CASSPTGLAANEQFF. The genes are TRBV6-5 and TRBJ2-1; 11 bases align to TRBD2. The junction had 7 bases not matched to a gene; V was cut back by 6 bases and J by 6 bases. This CDR3 spans 15 amino acids. Germline V lookup: CDR1 MNHEY, CDR2 SVGAGI.

CDR3 DNA: TGTGCCTGGAGTTCCCTCTCGAACACTGAAGCTTTCTTT. Residues: CAWSSLSNTEAFF. The chain joins TRBV30 to TRBJ1-1; D is uncertain. Trimming took 2 bases from V and 1 from J, leaving 8 bases between them. Germline CDR1 and CDR2: GTSNPN and SVGIG (reference sequence). CDR3 length equals 13 residues.

The chain recombines TRBV4-2 with TRBJ2-3; possible D gene TRBD1, 5 bases. The CDR3 is 14 residues long. V gave up 1 base and J gave up 2 bases, with 7 bases separating them. Germline CDR1 LGHNA, CDR2 YNFKEQ. CDR3 sequence: CASSQAGNTDTQYF. DNA for the CDR3: TGTGCCAGCAGCCAAGCAGGGAACACAGATACGCAGTATTTT.

This chain links TRBV2 with TRBJ2-2; D is possibly TRBD2 (6 bases). Germline values: CDR1 SNHLY, CDR2 FYNNEI. Deletions cut 7 bases from V and 4 bases from J, with 16 bases between. The CDR3 length is 15 residues. This CDR3 is CASTSIPGLTGELFF. In DNA, the CDR3 is TGTGCCAGCACTTCCATCCCGGGACTCACCGGGGAGCTGTTTTTT.

The chain employs TRBV27 and TRBJ1-4, with TRBD1 matching 7 bases. CDR3 length: 15 amino acids. Germline assignment: CDR1 MNHEY and CDR2 SMNVEV (reference sequence). V gave up 5 bases and J gave up 7 bases; unmatched junction bases: 10. CDR3 sequence reads: CASSPPDRESEKLFF. The DNA of the CDR3 is TGTGCCAGCAGTCCCCCTGACAGGGAGAGTGAAAAACTGTTTTTT.

This clone appeared a few times. V and J are TRBV6-6 and TRBJ1-6; TRBD1 matches at 8 bases. The CDR3 spans 17 residues. V was pared by 5 bases and J by 7 bases, with 13 bases of the junction left unmatched. The V gene's germline CDR1 is MNHNY and CDR2 SVGAGI (reference sequence). CDR3 DNA: TGTGCCAGCAGTCCCGTTGGACAGGGTCACAGGAATTCACCCCTCCACTTT. Translation: CASSPVGQGHRNSPLHF.

The J gene is TRBJ2-7, the V gene TRBV9; 9 bases map to TRBD2. The germline CDR1 and CDR2 sequences are SGDLS and YYNGEE. Trimming at V came to 4 bases and at J to 5 bases, leaving 7 bases not matched to a gene. The CDR3 totals 14 residues. This chain's CDR3 is CASSPMTSGDEQYF. The DNA for the CDR3 is TGTGCCAGCAGCCCAATGACTAGCGGAGACGAGCAGTACTTC.

The chain employs TRBV18 and TRBJ2-7; weak D call: TRBD2 (5 bases). The CDR3 contains 15 residues. Germline CDR1 KGHSH, CDR2 LQKENI. Trimming left V 3 bases short and J 5 bases short, with 17 bases between. The CDR3 sequence is CASSPFEGSLDEQYF. The CDR3 DNA reads as TGTGCCAGCTCACCTTTCGAGGGATCTCTCGACGAGCAGTACTTC.

The chain recombines TRBV28 with TRBJ1-6; perhaps TRBD1 as D (6 bases). From germline, CDR1 is MDHEN and CDR2 SYDVKM. Trimming removed 5 bases from V and 7 bases from J, with 21 bases in between. This CDR3 region has 17 residues. This CDR3 reads CASSTLRDTRTNSPLHF. The CDR3 coding sequence is TGTGCCAGCAGTACCTTACGGGACACCAGGACCAATTCACCCCTCCACTTT.

The chain has TRBV6-4 and TRBJ2-2; 7 bases are a match to TRBD1. The CDR3 totals 15 residues. The germline V gene encodes CDR1 MRHNA and CDR2 SNTAGT. The V segment lost 7 bases and the J segment 5 bases; nucleotides outside the gene matches: 10. The CDR3 sequence is CASTPDRTLTGELFF. CDR3 nucleotide sequence: TGTGCCAGCACCCCGGACAGGACCCTAACCGGGGAGCTGTTTTTT.

The chain has TRBV10-3 and TRBJ2-1; D is possibly TRBD2 (6 bases). CDR1 is ENHRY, CDR2 SYGVKD, per germline. The CDR3 spans 14 residues. V was shortened by 4 bases and J by 2 bases, with 9 bases between the two germline ends. The CDR3 sequence is CAISAGVPYNEQFF. In DNA form, the CDR3 reads TGTGCCATCAGTGCGGGAGTCCCCTACAATGAGCAGTTCTTC.

The chain uses TRBV5-1 and TRBJ2-7; 12 bases fit TRBD2. The CDR3 covers 15 residues. CDR1 SGHRS and CDR2 YFSETQ come from the germline V gene. The trim removed 4 bases at V and 2 bases at J, leaving 4 bases unmatched. CDR3 protein: CASSIRLAGAYEQYF. The CDR3 bases are TGCGCCAGCAGCATAAGACTAGCGGGAGCCTACGAGCAGTACTTC.

This sequence joins TRBV4-3 and TRBJ2-2; 9 positions agree with TRBD1. There are 16 residues in the CDR3. CDR1 is LGHNA and CDR2 is YSLEER in the germline V gene. V lost 4 bases and J lost 6; bases outside the gene matches: 9. The CDR3 DNA reads TGCGCCAGCAGCCTAGGCCTGACAGGGGGAGCCGGGGAGCTGTTTTTT. This translates into CASSLGLTGGAGELFF.

This chain joins TRBV7-3 and TRBJ2-5; TRBD2 aligns across 12 bases. The germline gives CDR1 SGHTA, CDR2 FQGTGA. The CDR3 contains 16 residues. The J segment lost 5 bases and the V segment lost 5 bases, leaving 9 bases of the junction unmatched. CDR3 in DNA: TGTGCCAGCAGCGCCCGGACTAGCGGGACGGGGGAGACCCAGTACTTC. Translating gives CASSARTSGTGETQYF.

This clone was seen once. This chain joins TRBV18 and TRBJ2-7, with TRBD1 matching over 7 bases. Trimming removed 5 bases from V and 7 bases from J; junction bases left unmatched: 2. Looked up from germline, CDR1 is KGHSH and CDR2 is LQKENI. This CDR3 is 11 amino acids long. In DNA form, the CDR3 reads TGTGCCAGCTCAGCGACAGGGGAGCAGTACTTC. Translated, it gives CASSATGEQYF.

The J gene is TRBJ2-7, the V gene TRBV14; possibly TRBD1 for D (6 bases). Trimming removed 2 bases at V and 3 bases at J, with 8 bases between. CDR3 size: 13 residues. From germline, CDR1 is SGHDN and CDR2 FVKESK. In DNA, the CDR3 is TGTGCCAGCAGCCAACAGGGACACTACGAGCAGTACTTC. Translating gives CASSQQGHYEQYF.

The chain joins TRBV7-9 to TRBJ1-1; TRBD1 might be the D (6 bases). Deletions cut 5 bases from V and 7 bases from J, with 8 bases between. Germline CDR1 is SEHNR and CDR2 is FQNEAQ (reference sequence). The CDR3 totals 11 residues. In nucleotides, the CDR3 is TGTGCCAGCAGCCTACAGGGTGAAGCTTTCTTT. It translates to CASSLQGEAFF.

This chain links TRBV24-1 with TRBJ2-5; D is possibly TRBD2 (6 bases). The CDR3 sequence is 17 residues long. V lost 5 bases and J 1 base, leaving 19 bases between the germline ends. The germline V gene has CDR1 KGHDR and CDR2 SFDVKD. The CDR3 region has the DNA TGTGCCACCAGTGTCTCTGACGGGAGAGGACCCCAAGAGACCCAGTACTTC. It is translated as CATSVSDGRGPQETQYF.

The rearrangement joins TRBV2 to TRBJ2-1; 10 bases map to TRBD1. Germline loops: CDR1 SNHLY, CDR2 FYNNEI. CDR3 length: 15 amino acids. Trimming took 5 bases from V and 3 from J; bases not matched to a gene: 4. The CDR3 reads CASSSGTGDYNEQFF. The CDR3 nucleotides read TGTGCCAGCAGTTCCGGGACAGGGGACTACAATGAGCAGTTCTTC.

The CDR3, as DNA: TGTGCCTGGAGTGTACAGAACCATCGGTCACCCCTCCACTTT. Its protein product is CAWSVQNHRSPLHF. The chain combines TRBV30 with TRBJ1-6; D uncertain. This CDR3 contains 14 residues. The V end was cut by 0 bases, the J end by 10 bases, with 13 bases between. CDR1 GTSNPN and CDR2 SVGIG come from the germline V gene (reference sequence).

The gene calls are TRBV6-5 and TRBJ2-7; 13 bases map to TRBD2. J gave up 5 bases and V 4 bases, and 8 bases lay outside the gene matches. Germline CDR1 reads MNHEY; CDR2 reads SVGAGI. This CDR3 region has 16 residues. The DNA of the CDR3 is TGTGCCAGCAGTTCCGAACTAGCGGGAGGGCCCCACGAGCAGTACTTC. It codes for CASSSELAGGPHEQYF.

This chain uses TRBV15 with TRBJ2-7; 9 bases agree with TRBD1. CDR3 length: 14 residues. Germline CDR1 and CDR2: LNHNV and YYDKDF (reference sequence). The V and J ends lost 3 bases and 7 bases, in that order; junction bases with no gene match: 7. The DNA of the CDR3 is TGTGCCACCAGCAGTGTAACAGGGGGCGTAGAGCAGTACTTC. As protein: CATSSVTGGVEQYF.